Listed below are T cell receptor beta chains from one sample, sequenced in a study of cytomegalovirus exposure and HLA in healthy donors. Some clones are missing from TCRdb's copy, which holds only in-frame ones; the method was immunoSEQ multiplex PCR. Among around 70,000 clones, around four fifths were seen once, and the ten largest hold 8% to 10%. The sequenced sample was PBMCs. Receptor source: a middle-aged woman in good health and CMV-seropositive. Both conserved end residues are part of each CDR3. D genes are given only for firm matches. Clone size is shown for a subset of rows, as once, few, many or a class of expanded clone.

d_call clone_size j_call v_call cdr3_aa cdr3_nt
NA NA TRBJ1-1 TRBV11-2 CASSLVPRRQLNTEAFF TGTGCCAGCAGCTTGGTTCCCCGGAGGCAACTGAACACTGAAGCTTTCTTT
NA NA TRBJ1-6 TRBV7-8 CASFKGGSSYNSPLHF TGTGCCAGCTTTAAGGGGGGGAGCTCCTATAATTCACCCCTCCACTTT
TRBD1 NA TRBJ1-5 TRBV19 CASSITGGNQPQHF TGTGCCAGTAGTATAACAGGGGGGAATCAGCCCCAGCATTTT
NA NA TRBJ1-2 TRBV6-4 CASLGTHGYTF TGTGCCAGCCTAGGAACCCATGGCTACACCTTC
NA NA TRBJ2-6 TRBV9 CASRGSSSGANVLTF TGTGCCAGCAGAGGGAGTAGCTCTGGGGCCAACGTCCTGACTTTC
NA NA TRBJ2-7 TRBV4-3 CASSQVAYEQYF TGCGCCAGCAGCCAAGTTGCGTACGAGCAGTACTTC
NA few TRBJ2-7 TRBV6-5 CSKKKAAYEQYF TGTTCCAAGAAAAAGGCGGCATACGAGCAGTACTTC
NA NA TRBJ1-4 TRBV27 CASSLTPSTNEKLFF TGTGCCAGCAGTTTGACACCGTCAACTAATGAAAAACTGTTTTTT
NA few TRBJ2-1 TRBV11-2 CASRPRVGGGYNEQFF TGTGCCAGCAGACCCAGGGTGGGGGGAGGCTACAATGAGCAGTTCTTC
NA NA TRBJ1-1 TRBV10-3 CAIMGREDTEAFF TGTGCCATCATGGGCAGGGAGGACACTGAAGCTTTCTTT
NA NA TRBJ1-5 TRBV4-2 CASRQDGGDYSNQPQHF TGTGCCAGCAGGCAGGACGGAGGGGATTATAGCAATCAGCCCCAGCATTTT
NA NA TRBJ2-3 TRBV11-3 CASSSPATDTQYF TGTGCCAGCAGTAGCCCAGCTACAGATACGCAGTATTTT
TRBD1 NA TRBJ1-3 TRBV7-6 CASSLGGGFGNTIYF TGTGCCAGCAGCTTAGGAGGGGGCTTTGGAAACACCATATATTTT
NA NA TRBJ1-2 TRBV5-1 CASSLGQAYRGYTF TGCGCCAGCAGCTTGGGACAGGCGTATCGTGGCTACACCTTC
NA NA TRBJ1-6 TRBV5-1 CASSRLGGDNSPLHF TGCGCCAGCAGCCGTCTCGGGGGAGATAATTCACCCCTCCACTTT
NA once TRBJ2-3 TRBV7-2 CASSLGVGGTDTQYF TGTGCCAGCAGCTTAGGGGTCGGGGGCACAGATACGCAGTATTTT
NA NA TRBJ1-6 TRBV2 CASGLALARSPLHF TGTGCCAGCGGCCTGGCCCTAGCGCGGTCACCCCTCCACTTT
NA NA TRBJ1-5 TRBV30 CAWSVAGFDQPQHF TGTGCCTGGAGTGTAGCCGGGTTCGATCAGCCCCAGCATTTT
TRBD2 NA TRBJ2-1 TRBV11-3 CASSLLGGGGHEQFF TGTGCCAGCAGCTTACTGGGCGGGGGGGGCCATGAGCAGTTCTTC
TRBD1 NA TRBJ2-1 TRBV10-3 CAITPGQGNEQFF TGTGCCATCACCCCGGGACAGGGGAATGAGCAGTTCTTC
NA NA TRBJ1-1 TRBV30 CAWSVTGFRTEAFF TGTGCCTGGAGTGTTACAGGCTTTAGGACTGAAGCTTTCTTT